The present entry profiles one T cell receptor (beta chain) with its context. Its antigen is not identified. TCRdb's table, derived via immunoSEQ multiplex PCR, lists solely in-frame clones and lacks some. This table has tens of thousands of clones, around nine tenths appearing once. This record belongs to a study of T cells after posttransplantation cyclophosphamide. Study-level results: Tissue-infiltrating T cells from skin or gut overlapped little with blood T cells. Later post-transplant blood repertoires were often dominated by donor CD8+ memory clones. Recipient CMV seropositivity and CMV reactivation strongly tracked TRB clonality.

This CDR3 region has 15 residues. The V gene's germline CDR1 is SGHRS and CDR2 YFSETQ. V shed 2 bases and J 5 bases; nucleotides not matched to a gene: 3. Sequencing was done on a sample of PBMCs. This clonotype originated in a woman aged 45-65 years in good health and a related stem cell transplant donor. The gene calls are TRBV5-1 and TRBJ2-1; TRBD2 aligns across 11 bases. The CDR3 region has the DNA TGCGCCAGCAGCTTACAACTAGCGGGAGACAATGAGCAGTTCTTC. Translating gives CASSLQLAGDNEQFF.